This TCR beta chain was recorded in a study of blood T cell repertoires in COVID-19. Study at large: Italy, Spain and the United States were the sources of the convalescent and acute COVID-19 samples.

CDR3 length: 15 residues. Trimming removed 4 bases from V and 0 bases from J; junction bases left unmatched: 4. Germline V gene sequence: CDR1 MDHEN, CDR2 SYDVKM. The repertoire was sequenced with immunoSEQ multiplex PCR; TCRdb's copy has only in-frame clones and lacks some. Here the sample spans about 150,000 clones, over 75% being singletons. Material for sequencing was peripheral blood. The rearrangement joins TRBV28 to TRBJ1-2, with 8 bases lining up with TRBD1. This TCR was recovered from a woman aged 55 to 70 with active COVID-19. The DNA for the CDR3 is TGTGCCAGCAGTTCGAGGACAGGGCCTAACTATGGCTACACCTTC. Translated, it gives CASSSRTGPNYGYTF.